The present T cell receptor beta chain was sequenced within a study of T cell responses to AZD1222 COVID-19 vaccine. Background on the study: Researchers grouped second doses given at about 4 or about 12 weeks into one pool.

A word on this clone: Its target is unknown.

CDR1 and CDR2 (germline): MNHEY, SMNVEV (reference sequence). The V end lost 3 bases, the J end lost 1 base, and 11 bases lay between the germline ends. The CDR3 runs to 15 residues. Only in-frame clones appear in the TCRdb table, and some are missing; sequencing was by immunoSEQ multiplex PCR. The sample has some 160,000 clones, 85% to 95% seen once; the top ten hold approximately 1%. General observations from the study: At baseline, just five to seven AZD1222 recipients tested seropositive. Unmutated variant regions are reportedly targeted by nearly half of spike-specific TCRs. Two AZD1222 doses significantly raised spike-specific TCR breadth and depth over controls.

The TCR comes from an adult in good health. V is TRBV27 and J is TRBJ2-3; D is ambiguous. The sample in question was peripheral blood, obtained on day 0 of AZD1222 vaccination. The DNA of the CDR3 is TGTGCCAGCAGTTTTTTCGGCGTGGGCACAGATACGCAGTATTTT. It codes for CASSFFGVGTDTQYF.